This T cell receptor beta chain was retrieved from a study of identical twins. Trimming stripped 4 bases from V and 2 bases from J, with 15 bases between. Looked up from germline, CDR1 is MNHEY and CDR2 is SMNVEV (reference sequence). This CDR3 spans 15 amino acids. This clonotype showed up many times. The antigen is unknown. A universal primer site arose from template switching, and cDNA bore unique molecular identifiers. Via MiXCR, TCRdb re-called the 5' RACE reads, giving one row per CDR3 protein. This sample has 1.5 million or so distinct CDR3 sequences, with around 29% found just once. Study-wide points: One should note that invariant MAIT and iNKT cells could partly confound zero-insertion analyses. Its conclusions, products of cross-sectional statistical analysis, did not come from following the same donors.

Specimen: cord blood. This receptor was taken from a newborn girl in good health. The rearrangement joins TRBV27 to TRBJ2-7; D possibly corresponds to TRBD1 (6 bases). The CDR3 DNA reads TGTGCCAGCAGTTCCGGGACACTAATCCCCTACGAGCAGTACTTC. This codes for CASSSGTLIPYEQYF.